This T cell receptor (beta chain) came from a study of T cell changes during pregnancy in multiple sclerosis. The table came from immunoSEQ multiplex PCR; TCRdb's copy has only in-frame clones and leaves some out. The sample carries about 64,000 clones, 90% recorded once. This receptor was obtained from a female donor in good health, enrolled as a control in a pregnancy study. Sequenced material: peripheral blood, taken in the second trimester of pregnancy.

CDR3 nucleotides: TGTGCCACCAGTGGGGGTAGCGGGGACCCCACAGATACGCAGTATTTT. Translation gives CATSGGSGDPTDTQYF. The chain is built from TRBV15 and TRBJ2-3; 8 bases match TRBD2. Germline V gives CDR1 LNHNV, CDR2 YYDKDF (reference sequence). CDR3 length: 16 residues. The junction had 10 bases not matched to a gene; V was cut back by 6 bases and J by 2 bases.